This is a list of T cell receptor beta chains from one sample in a study of cytomegalovirus exposure and HLA in healthy donors. Clones were read by immunoSEQ multiplex PCR, and TCRdb kept only the in-frame ones, dropping some. This table lists about 140,000 clones. Sequencing used PBMCs. The receptor set was obtained from a man aged 40-55 years in good health and CMV-seronegative. CDR3s include the opening cysteine and the closing phenylalanine or tryptophan. D genes are given only for firm matches.

14	-	TRBV7-7	TRBJ2-7	TGTGCCAGCAGCTTAATGACAGGGAGGAACGAGCAGTACTTC	CASSLMTGRNEQYF
15	-	TRBV6-1	TRBJ2-3	TGTGCCAGCAGCCACAGGGACGGGGTGGCAGATACGCAGTATTTT	CASSHRDGVADTQYF
15	TRBD1	TRBV7-2	TRBJ2-1	TGTGCCAGCAGCTTAGGACAGGGAAACTACAATGAGCAGTTCTTC	CASSLGQGNYNEQFF
14	-	TRBV2	TRBJ1-1	TGTGCCAGCAAGGTAGGAGTTACGAACACTGAAGCTTTCTTT	CASKVGVTNTEAFF
13	-	TRBV5-4	TRBJ2-7	TGTGCCAGCAGCCTCCAGGACAGATACGAGCAGTACTTC	CASSLQDRYEQYF
16	-	TRBV7-2	TRBJ1-4	TGTGCCAGCAGCTCACAATCCCCAGGGACTAATGAAAAACTGTTTTTT	CASSSQSPGTNEKLFF
15	TRBD2	TRBV7-2	TRBJ2-1	TGTGCCAGCAGCTTAGGCGGGGGTCCATACAATGAGCAGTTCTTC	CASSLGGGPYNEQFF
15	TRBD1	TRBV6-1	TRBJ1-5	TGTGCCAGCAGCGGGAGGACAGGGGGTTACCAGCCCCAGCATTTT	CASSGRTGGYQPQHF
15	-	TRBV7-2	TRBJ2-2	TGTGCCAGCAGCTTCAACAGGCAAGCCACCGGGGAGCTGTTTTTT	CASSFNRQATGELFF
16	TRBD1	TRBV11-2	TRBJ2-7	TGTGCCAGCAGCTTTTCTCCGGGACAGGGGAGGAACGAGCAGTACTTC	CASSFSPGQGRNEQYF
12	-	TRBV5-1	TRBJ2-3	TGCGCCAGCAGGCCAACAGGCGATACGCAGTATTTT	CASRPTGDTQYF
12	TRBD1	TRBV5-1	TRBJ1-1	TGCGCCAGCAGGCGGGACAGGGCTGAAGCTTTCTTT	CASRRDRAEAFF
17	TRBD2	TRBV7-9	TRBJ2-3	TGTGCCAGCAGCTCGGGACTAGCGGGGGGTTTGCCAGATACGCAGTATTTT	CASSSGLAGGLPDTQYF
15	-	TRBV9	TRBJ2-2	TGTGCCAGCAGCGTAACAACAGGGACCACCGGGGAGCTGTTTTTT	CASSVTTGTTGELFF
15	-	TRBV12-2	TRBJ2-7	TGTGCAAGTCGCTTTGCCGAGACAGAGACCTACGAGCAGTACTTC	CASRFAETETYEQYF
14	-	TRBV19	TRBJ2-3	TGTGCCAGTACCGCGACAGGCTACACAGATACGCAGTATTTT	CASTATGYTDTQYF